This T cell receptor (beta chain) is drawn from a study of T cell repertoires in cytomegalovirus infection. Study conclusions and caveats: Carriage of CMV together with the relevant HLA was identifiable through cumulative public TCR beta family frequency.

As concerns this clonotype: Its target is unknown.

CDR3 length equals 18 residues. Germline CDR1 is MGHRA and CDR2 is YSYEKL. The ends were cut back, 0 bases at V and 4 bases at J, with 19 bases in the middle. TCRdb re-called the reads with MiXCR, one entry per CDR3 protein. The data contain some 560,000 distinct CDR3 sequences, 40% of them seen just once; the ten biggest clones take up 48%. Here the sequenced sample was cultured PBMCs, taken from culture after CMV antigen stimulation. The receptor comes from a human donor in good health (CMV status not recorded). Some clones in this sample may be carry-over from other donors' samples. This chain joins TRBV4-1 and TRBJ1-3; perhaps TRBD1 as D (5 bases). This CDR3 reads CASSQDREGSFPGNTIYF. The CDR3 region has the DNA TGCGCCAGCAGCCAAGATCGGGAGGGGTCGTTCCCAGGAAACACCATATATTTT.